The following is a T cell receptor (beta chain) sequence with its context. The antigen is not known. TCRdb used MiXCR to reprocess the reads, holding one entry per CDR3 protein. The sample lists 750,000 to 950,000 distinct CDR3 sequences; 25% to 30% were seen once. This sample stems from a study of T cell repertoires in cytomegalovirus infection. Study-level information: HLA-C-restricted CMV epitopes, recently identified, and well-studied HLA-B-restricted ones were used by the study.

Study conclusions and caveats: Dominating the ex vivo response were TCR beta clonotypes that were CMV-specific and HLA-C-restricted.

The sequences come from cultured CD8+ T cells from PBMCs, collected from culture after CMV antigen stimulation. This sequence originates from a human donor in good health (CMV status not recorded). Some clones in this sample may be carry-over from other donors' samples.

CDR3 sequence (DNA): TGTGCCAGCAGTTATGGGAGGGGGGCTCCTTCCACAGATACGCAGTATTTT. It encodes CASSYGRGAPSTDTQYF. The V and J genes are TRBV6-6 and TRBJ2-3; D is possibly TRBD2 (7 bases). This CDR3 spans 17 amino acids. Germline V gene sequence: CDR1 MNHNY, CDR2 SVGAGI (reference sequence). The ends were cut back, 3 bases at V and 2 bases at J, with 18 bases in the middle.